A single sample gave rise to the 8 T cell receptor beta chains below, sequenced in a study of beta chain features in type 1 diabetes. The whole isolated RNA underwent reverse transcription, so sequencing captured expressed TCRB transcripts. The data were produced by immunoSEQ multiplex PCR, yet TCRdb's version contains in-frame clones alone and is incomplete. Here the sample spans a few hundred thousand clones, around 15% being singletons. Material: naive CD4+ T cells from blood. All receptors derive from a woman between 18 and 30 years old in good health.

The table lists this clone with a few counts. This chain connects TRBV6-6 to TRBJ2-1; 8 bases fit TRBD2. The CDR3 covers 15 residues. V lost 7 bases and J lost 8; bases outside the gene matches: 13. Germline assignment: CDR1 MNHNY and CDR2 SVGAGI (reference sequence). The CDR3 reads CASTHGGAGGDEQFF. The CDR3 nucleotides read TGTGCCAGCACCCACGGGGGGGCCGGGGGGGATGAGCAGTTCTTC.

This clone was observed a few times. CDR3 in amino acids: CSVEDSTGPLRGQYF. The CDR3 DNA reads as TGCAGCGTTGAAGATTCGACAGGACCCCTACGAGGGCAGTACTTC. This chain links TRBV29-1 with TRBJ2-7, with D possibly being TRBD1 (6 bases). The length of the CDR3 is 15 residues. Germline values: CDR1 SQVTM, CDR2 ANQGSEA. V lost 0 bases and J 9 bases, leaving 21 bases between the germline ends.

The chain has TRBV25-1 and TRBJ1-2; D gene uncertain. The CDR3 totals 14 residues. Germline V lookup: CDR1 MGHDK, CDR2 SYGVNS. Deletions cut 1 base from V and 2 bases from J, with 8 bases between. The CDR3 spells CASSELSRNYGYTF. In DNA, the CDR3 is TGTGCCAGCAGTGAATTGTCACGGAACTATGGCTACACCTTC.

The chain uses TRBV28 and TRBJ2-3, with D perhaps matching TRBD2 (6 bases). This CDR3 comprises 13 residues. The germline V gene has CDR1 MDHEN and CDR2 SYDVKM. Trimming left V 10 bases short and J 4 bases short, with 15 bases between. The CDR3 reads CANSREYADTQYF. The CDR3 DNA is TGTGCCAACTCCCGGGAGTATGCAGATACGCAGTATTTT.

The chain couples TRBV6-5 to TRBJ1-2; 7 bases map to TRBD1. Per the germline V gene, CDR1 is MNHEY and CDR2 is SVGAGI. The J segment lost 4 bases and the V segment lost 8 bases, leaving 7 bases of the junction unmatched. The CDR3 length is 13 residues. The DNA of the CDR3 is TGTGCCAGCTCCGCGGACAGGATCTATGGCTACACCTTC. This encodes CASSADRIYGYTF.

The genes are TRBV15 and TRBJ2-1, with TRBD2 matching 8 bases. The V and J ends lost 3 bases and 3 bases, in that order; junction bases with no gene match: 13. CDR1 LNHNV and CDR2 YYDKDF come from the germline V gene (reference sequence). The CDR3 spans 18 residues. The CDR3 here is CATSSPGASGSNYNEQFF. The CDR3 nucleotides are TGTGCCACCAGCAGCCCCGGGGCGAGCGGGAGTAACTACAATGAGCAGTTCTTC.

Only a few counts were recorded for this clone. The chain links TRBV15 to TRBJ2-7; TRBD1 matches at 7 bases. The CDR3 runs 15 residues. After removal of 0 bases from V and 3 bases from J, the junction contained 5 bases not matched to a gene. Per germline, CDR1 LNHNV and CDR2 YYDKDF (reference sequence). The CDR3 nucleotides read TGTGCCACCAGCAGAGAAGGGCAGGGGGACTACGAGCAGTACTTC. The encoded protein is CATSREGQGDYEQYF.

This clone has just a few counts. The chain employs TRBV4-3 and TRBJ1-5, with 7 bases identical to TRBD1. Germline CDR1 is LGHNA and CDR2 is YSLEER. The junction had 3 bases not matched to a gene; V was cut back by 1 base and J by 3 bases. This CDR3 contains 15 residues. Here the CDR3 DNA reads TGCGCCAGCAGCCAAGGGACAGGTGACAATCAGCCCCAGCATTTT. It specifies CASSQGTGDNQPQHF.